The T cell receptor beta chain described here comes from a study of Ad26.COV2.S vaccination and SARS-CoV-2 variants. Treatment described: approximately 18 received Ad26.COV2.S at low or high dose, single or two shots; five or six received placebo; per-sample allocation not given. Material that was analyzed had been drawn on day 63 after the first vaccine or placebo injection. Vaccine was an Ad26 vector expressing Wuhan-strain SARS-CoV-2 spike. Data came from immunoSEQ multiplex PCR; TCRdb stores just in-frame clones and leaves some out. The sample yields hundreds of thousands of clones, 87% seen once. This TCR was sampled from a person between 18 and 60 years old who received the Ad26.COV2.S COVID-19 vaccine or a placebo. The sequenced sample was peripheral blood, obtained in a trial of Ad26.COV2.S vaccine versus placebo.

CDR3 loop: CASSLLKNTGELFF. CDR3 DNA: TGTGCCAGCAGCTTACTAAAGAACACCGGGGAGCTGTTTTTT. The genes are TRBV2 and TRBJ2-2; D is undetermined. V lost 6 bases to trimming and J lost 1 base, with 9 bases between them. Germline-derived CDR1 and CDR2 are SNHLY and FYNNEI. The CDR3 has 14 amino acids.